Each of the 13 T cell receptor beta chains below was sequenced from the same sample in a study of blood T cell repertoires in COVID-19. TCRdb keeps only in-frame clones here, not all; method: immunoSEQ multiplex PCR. The profile shows around 360,000 clones, 87% of them singletons. Sample: peripheral blood. The receptors stem from a woman in her 30s with COVID-19, enrolled during active disease.

The rearrangement links TRBV28 to TRBJ1-5; 9 bases are shared with TRBD1. The CDR3 spans 15 residues. V shed 6 bases and J 6 bases; nucleotides not matched to a gene: 9. The germline V gene encodes CDR1 MDHEN and CDR2 SYDVKM. The CDR3 nucleotides are TGTGCCAGCAGGTACCACCCGGGACAGGGTCAGCCCCAGCATTTT. Translated, it gives CASRYHPGQGQPQHF.

The chain links TRBV7-8 to TRBJ2-7; the match to TRBD1 covers 8 bases. CDR3 length: 14 residues. The junction had 4 bases not matched to a gene; V was cut back by 4 bases and J by 2 bases. Per the germline V gene, CDR1 is SGHVS and CDR2 is FQNEAQ. The DNA for the CDR3 is TGTGCCAGCAGCTCGGACAGGGACACCTACGAGCAGTACTTC. It yields the protein CASSSDRDTYEQYF.

This rearrangement joins TRBV3-1 (or the pseudogene TRBV3-2) to TRBJ2-1, with 8 bases aligning to TRBD2. This CDR3 has 15 amino acids. With V trimmed by 1 base and J by 5 bases, 4 bases remained unmatched. The V gene's germline CDR1 is LGHDT and CDR2 YNNKEL (reference sequence). The CDR3 region has the DNA TGTGCCAGCAGCCAAGCGGGACTAGGGAACAATGAGCAGTTCTTC. Encoded protein: CASSQAGLGNNEQFF.

The CDR3 spells CASTPSYTDTQYF. CDR3 nucleotides: TGTGCCAGCACCCCTTCCTATACAGATACGCAGTATTTT. V and J are TRBV3-1 (or the pseudogene TRBV3-2) and TRBJ2-3; D is ambiguous. Trimming removed 7 bases from V and 3 bases from J, with 11 bases in between. The CDR3 sequence is 13 residues long. Germline V CDR1 and CDR2: LGHDT, YNNKEL (reference sequence).

The chain links TRBV9 to TRBJ2-4; TRBD2 might be the D (5 bases). The CDR3 is 15 residues long. Germline CDR1 SGDLS, CDR2 YYNGEE. V was cut by 8 bases and J by 0 bases, with 15 bases left in between. The CDR3 DNA reads as TGTGCCAGGCTAAAAGAACGGGAAGCCAAAAACATTCAGTACTTC. This sequence encodes CARLKEREAKNIQYF.

This rearrangement joins TRBV4-3 to TRBJ2-3; the match to TRBD2 covers 9 bases. The V gene end was trimmed by 4 bases and the J gene end by 2 bases; junction bases not matched to a gene: 4. CDR3 length equals 15 residues. CDR1 is LGHNA, CDR2 YSLEER, per germline. CDR3 loop: CASSLAGGDTDTQYF. The CDR3 DNA reads TGCGCCAGCAGCCTCGCGGGGGGGGACACAGATACGCAGTATTTT.

The chain has TRBV6-6 and TRBJ2-2; 8 nucleotides agree with TRBD2. CDR1 is MNHNY and CDR2 is SVGAGI in the germline V gene (reference sequence). This CDR3 spans 15 amino acids. The ends lost 10 bases at V and 4 bases at J; junction bases unmatched: 11. In nucleotides, the CDR3 is TGTGCCACCCCCAGAGGGCGGGAGGTCACCGGGGAGCTGTTTTTT. Protein product: CATPRGREVTGELFF.

The chain uses TRBV5-1 and TRBJ1-2; maybe TRBD1 (6 bases). Trimming stripped 0 bases from V and 0 bases from J, with 18 bases between. Germline V gene data show CDR1 as SGHRS and CDR2 as YFSETQ. The CDR3 sequence is 18 residues long. In nucleotides, the CDR3 is TGCGCCAGCAGCTTGGTTATCCTGGGACACCAAGCTAACTATGGCTACACCTTC. Translated, it gives CASSLVILGHQANYGYTF. The full variable domain, with the rest looked up from reference TRBV5-1 and TRBJ1-2, is KAGVTQTPRYLIKTRGQQVTLSCSPISGHRSVSWYQQTPGQGLQFLFEYFSETQRNKGNFPGRFSGRQFSNSRSEMNVSTLELGDSALYLCASSLVILGHQANYGYTFGSGTRLTVV.

The chain couples TRBV30 to TRBJ1-1; D remains unclear. The V gene's germline CDR1 is GTSNPN and CDR2 SVGIG (reference sequence). This CDR3 comprises 15 residues. Trimming pared 0 bases from V and 5 bases from J, leaving 16 bases between. The CDR3 loop is CAWSVSGRERTEAFF. Written as DNA, the CDR3 is TGTGCCTGGAGTGTATCGGGGAGAGAGAGGACTGAAGCTTTCTTT.

The J gene is TRBJ1-4, the V gene TRBV5-8; D unclear. Germline assignment: CDR1 SGHTS and CDR2 YDEGEE. Deletions cut 4 bases from V and 0 bases from J, with 16 bases between. The CDR3 length is 17 residues. For the CDR3, the DNA is TGTGCCAGCAGCCCGGGATGGGGTGGTCCAACTAATGAAAAACTGTTTTTT. As protein: CASSPGWGGPTNEKLFF.

This chain joins TRBV10-3 and TRBJ2-1; D is possibly TRBD2 (7 bases). V shed 5 bases and J shed 1 base, with 18 bases lying between them. The length of the CDR3 is 17 residues. Germline-derived CDR1 and CDR2 are ENHRY and SYGVKD. The CDR3 loop reads CAISLGGGTPSYNEQFF. DNA for the CDR3: TGTGCCATCAGTTTGGGCGGGGGCACCCCGTCCTACAATGAGCAGTTCTTC.

This chain links TRBV28 with TRBJ1-2; weak D call: TRBD1 (6 bases). Per germline, CDR1 MDHEN and CDR2 SYDVKM. The CDR3 covers 12 residues. V was clipped by 6 bases and J by 6 bases, with 11 bases between them. CDR3: CASSPQGNGYTF. The DNA of the CDR3 is TGTGCCAGCAGCCCACAGGGTAATGGCTACACCTTC.

V and J are TRBV6-6 and TRBJ2-5, with D possibly being TRBD1 (6 bases). Deletions cut 5 bases from V and 2 bases from J, with 12 bases between. There are 14 residues in the CDR3. The V gene's germline CDR1 is MNHNY and CDR2 SVGAGI (reference sequence). The CDR3 DNA sequence: TGTGCCAGCAGTGCAGGGGTACGTCAAGAGACCCAGTACTTC. Translating gives CASSAGVRQETQYF.